This TCR beta chain came from a study of blood T cell repertoires in COVID-19. The overall study: Samples taken during acute and convalescent COVID-19 were collected in the United States, Italy and Spain. PBMCs, B-cell-depleted T cells, or T cells were the source of the cDNA or gDNA that made up the material.

The CDR3 sequence is 15 residues long. CDR1 is MNHEY and CDR2 is SMNVEV in the germline V gene (reference sequence). Trimming removed 2 bases at V and 2 bases at J, with 13 bases between. In the original workflow: Nucleated cell counts were estimated from reference gene primer amplification. The data were produced by immunoSEQ multiplex PCR, yet TCRdb's version contains in-frame clones alone and is incomplete. V, J and clone size are those of that table, while D and trimming were read from the DNA. The sample consists of 290,000 or so clones, 87% of them appearing once. The sequence was obtained from a man between 18 and 29 years old with active or convalescent COVID-19. Sequenced material: peripheral blood. This rearrangement joins TRBV27 to TRBJ2-7; no reliable D call. CDR3 coding DNA: TGTGCCAGCAGTTTAGGAGACGGCCCCCCCTACGAGCAGTACTTC. Its protein is CASSLGDGPPYEQYF.